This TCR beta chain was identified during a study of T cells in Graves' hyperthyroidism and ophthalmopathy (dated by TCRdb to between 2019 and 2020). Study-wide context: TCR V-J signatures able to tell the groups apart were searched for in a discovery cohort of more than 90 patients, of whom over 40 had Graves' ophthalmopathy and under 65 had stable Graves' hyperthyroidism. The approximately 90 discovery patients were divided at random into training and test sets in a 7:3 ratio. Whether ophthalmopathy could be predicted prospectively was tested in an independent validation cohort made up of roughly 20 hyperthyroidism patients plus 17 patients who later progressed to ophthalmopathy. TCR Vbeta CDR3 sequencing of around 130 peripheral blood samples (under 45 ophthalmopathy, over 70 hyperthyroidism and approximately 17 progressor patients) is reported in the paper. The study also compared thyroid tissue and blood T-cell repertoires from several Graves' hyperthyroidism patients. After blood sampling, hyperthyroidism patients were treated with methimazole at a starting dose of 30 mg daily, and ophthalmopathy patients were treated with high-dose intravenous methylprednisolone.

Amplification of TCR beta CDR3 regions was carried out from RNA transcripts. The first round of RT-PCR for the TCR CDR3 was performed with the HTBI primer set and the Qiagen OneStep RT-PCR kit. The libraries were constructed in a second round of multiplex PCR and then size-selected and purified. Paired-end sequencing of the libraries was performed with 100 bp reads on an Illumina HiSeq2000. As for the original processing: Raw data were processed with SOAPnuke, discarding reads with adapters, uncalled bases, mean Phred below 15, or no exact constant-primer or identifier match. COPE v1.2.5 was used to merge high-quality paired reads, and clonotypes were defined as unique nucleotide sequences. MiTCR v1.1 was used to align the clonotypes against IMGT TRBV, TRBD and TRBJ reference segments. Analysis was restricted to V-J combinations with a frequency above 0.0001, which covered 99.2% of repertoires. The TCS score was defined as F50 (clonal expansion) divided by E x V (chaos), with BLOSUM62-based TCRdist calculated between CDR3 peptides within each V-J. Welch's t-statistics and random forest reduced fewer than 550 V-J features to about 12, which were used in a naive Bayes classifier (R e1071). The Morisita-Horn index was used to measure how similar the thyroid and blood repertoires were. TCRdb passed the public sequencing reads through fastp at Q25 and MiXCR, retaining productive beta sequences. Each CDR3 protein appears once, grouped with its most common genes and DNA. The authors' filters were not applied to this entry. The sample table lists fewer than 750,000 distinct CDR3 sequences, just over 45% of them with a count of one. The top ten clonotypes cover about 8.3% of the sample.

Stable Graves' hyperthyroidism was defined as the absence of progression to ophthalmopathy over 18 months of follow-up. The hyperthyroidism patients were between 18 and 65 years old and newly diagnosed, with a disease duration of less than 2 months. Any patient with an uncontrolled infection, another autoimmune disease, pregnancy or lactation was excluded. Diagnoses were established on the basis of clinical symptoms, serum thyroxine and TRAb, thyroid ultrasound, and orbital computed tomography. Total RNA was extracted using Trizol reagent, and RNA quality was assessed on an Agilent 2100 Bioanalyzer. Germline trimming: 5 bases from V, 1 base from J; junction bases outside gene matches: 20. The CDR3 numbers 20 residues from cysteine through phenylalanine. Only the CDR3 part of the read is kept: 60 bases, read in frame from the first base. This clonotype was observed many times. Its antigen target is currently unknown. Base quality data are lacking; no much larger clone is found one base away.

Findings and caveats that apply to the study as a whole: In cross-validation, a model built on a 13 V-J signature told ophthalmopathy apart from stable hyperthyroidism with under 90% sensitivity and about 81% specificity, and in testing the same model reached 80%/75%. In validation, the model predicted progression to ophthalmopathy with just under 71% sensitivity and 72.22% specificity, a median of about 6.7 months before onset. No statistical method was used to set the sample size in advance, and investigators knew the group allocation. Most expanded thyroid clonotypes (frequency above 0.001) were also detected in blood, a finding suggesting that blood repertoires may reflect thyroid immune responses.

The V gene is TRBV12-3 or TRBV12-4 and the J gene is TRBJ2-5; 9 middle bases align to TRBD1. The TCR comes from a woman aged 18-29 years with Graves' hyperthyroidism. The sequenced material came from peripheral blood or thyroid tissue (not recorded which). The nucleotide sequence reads TGTGCCAGCAGTCCCTACAGGGGGCGGCGGTCTGTCAAGTTCCAAGAGACCCAGTACTTC. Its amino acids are CASSPYRGRRSVKFQETQYF.